These T cell receptor beta chains were read from a single sample in a study of T cells in Graves' hyperthyroidism and ophthalmopathy. TCRdb processed the multiplex PCR reads anew with MiXCR; each CDR3 protein has one entry. The sample includes about 560,000 distinct CDR3 sequences, 15% to 17% of them seen just once. The sample was blood. These receptors originate from a woman in her twenties or thirties with Graves' hyperthyroidism. Each CDR3 is given with its conserved first and last residue. Each record gives: D gene, V gene, CDR3 protein. The D gene is left open where the match is weak.

d_call: .; v_call: TRBV12-3/TRBV12-4; cdr3_aa: CASSNPTGGTEAFF
d_call: TRBD1; v_call: TRBV7-9; cdr3_aa: CASSLDRGSNYGYTF
d_call: TRBD1; v_call: TRBV7-3; cdr3_aa: CASSSTGGRGETQYF
d_call: .; v_call: TRBV27; cdr3_aa: CASSLSQVNNEQFF
d_call: TRBD1; v_call: TRBV11-2; cdr3_aa: CASSPHTGTGIEQYF
d_call: .; v_call: TRBV12-3/TRBV12-4; cdr3_aa: CASSSHSSGANVLTF
d_call: TRBD1; v_call: TRBV20-1; cdr3_aa: CSARDDRGAYEQYF
d_call: .; v_call: TRBV27; cdr3_aa: CASSSQYGGLNTEAFF
d_call: .; v_call: TRBV6-1; cdr3_aa: CASSATEKETQYF
d_call: .; v_call: TRBV28; cdr3_aa: CALWGELFF